These 20 T cell receptor beta chains were sequenced from one sample in a study of a mutant IDH1 vaccine in newly diagnosed glioma (dated by TCRdb to 2020 to 2023). The time point label on this specimen signifies: baseline, week 1 (first vaccination visit). The treatment or condition label, as the study defines it: pre-vaccination baseline after standard-of-care therapy. The library relied on the immunoSEQ multiplex PCR assay. Not all clones reach the TCRdb copy of this immuneACCESS table, which keeps in-frame sequences only. Checked studies attribute under half of the gap to unresolved V genes and leave the rest unexplained. This sample holds 30,000 or so clones; roughly 87% were observed only once. The ten largest clones capture roughly a fifth of the sample. Specimen: PBMCs, collected from a glioma patient treated with radiotherapy, temozolomide or both. These receptors originate from a man aged 25-45 years with glioma.

This clone has just a few counts. CDR3 sequence (DNA): TGTGCCAGCAGCAGTCGGGACAGTGGAAACACCATATATTTT. Its translation is CASSSRDSGNTIYF. The genes are TRBV27 and TRBJ1-3, with 7 bases matching TRBD1. CDR3 size: 14 residues. In germline, CDR1 is MNHEY, CDR2 SMNVEV (reference sequence). Germline trimming cut 6 bases from V and 3 bases from J; bases unmatched to any gene: 5.

This clone is a singleton in its sample. The gene calls are TRBV15 and TRBJ1-2; D uncertain. V gave up 2 bases and J gave up 4 bases, with 11 bases separating them. In germline, CDR1 is LNHNV, CDR2 YYDKDF (reference sequence). This CDR3 is built from 14 residues. CDR3 coding DNA: TGTGCCACCAGCAGACTGGATTCCGGCTATGGCTACACCTTC. Its protein product is CATSRLDSGYGYTF.

The genes are TRBV7-9 and TRBJ1-1; 7 bases match TRBD1. Germline-derived CDR1 and CDR2 are SEHNR and FQNEAQ (reference sequence). The CDR3 runs 15 residues. With 5 bases clipped from V and 6 bases from J, the junction kept 12 bases outside the gene matches. In DNA form, the CDR3 reads TGTGCCAGCAGCCCTAGCCCCGGCAGGGGGGCTGAAGCTTTCTTT. It codes for CASSPSPGRGAEAFF.

This clone was counted a few times. The genes are TRBV5-1 and TRBJ2-7, with D maybe TRBD1 (6 bases). The germline V and J ends were trimmed by 5 bases and 3 bases, with 15 bases remaining between them. There are 14 residues in the CDR3. Looked up from germline, CDR1 is SGHRS and CDR2 is YFSETQ. DNA of the CDR3: TGCGCCAGCAGACGTGGACAGCAACTCTACGAGCAGTACTTC. This codes for CASRRGQQLYEQYF.

The chain has TRBV9 and TRBJ2-5, with D possibly TRBD1 on 5 matching bases. Trimming took off 6 bases at V and 5 bases at J, with 14 bases between the two ends. CDR1 and CDR2 from the germline V gene are SGDLS and YYNGEE. CDR3 length: 13 residues. For the CDR3, the DNA is TGTGCCAGCAATACAGGTCGTACGGAGACCCAGTACTTC. Translating gives CASNTGRTETQYF.

The J gene is TRBJ2-5, the V gene TRBV30, with D unclear. Trimming pared 6 bases from V and 0 bases from J, leaving 11 bases between. This CDR3 is built from 13 residues. Germline V lookup: CDR1 GTSNPN, CDR2 SVGIG (reference sequence). CDR3 loop: CACLRENQETQYF. For the CDR3, the DNA is TGTGCCTGCCTAAGGGAAAACCAAGAGACCCAGTACTTC.

This chain links TRBV30 with TRBJ1-1, with TRBD1 matching over 7 bases. CDR1 and CDR2 from the germline V gene are GTSNPN and SVGIG (reference sequence). This CDR3 is 12 amino acids long. Trimming took 5 bases from V and 4 from J; bases not matched to a gene: 4. In DNA form, the CDR3 reads TGTGCCTGGGCCCCAGGGGGCACTGAAGCTTTCTTT. Protein sequence: CAWAPGGTEAFF. The entire variable domain, with the rest obtained from reference TRBV30 and TRBJ1-1, is as follows: SQTIHQWPATLVQPVGSPLSLECTVEGTSNPNLYWYRQAAGRGLQLLFYSVGIGQISSEVPQNLSASRPQDRQFILSSKKLLLSDSGFYLCAWAPGGTEAFFGQGTRLTVV.

Here the CDR3 DNA reads TGCGCCAGCAGCCCCCAAGGGGACATGGCCGGGGAGCTGTTTTTT. The encoded protein is CASSPQGDMAGELFF. The chain combines TRBV5-1 with TRBJ2-2, with D perhaps matching TRBD1 (6 bases). This CDR3 region has 15 residues. The germline V gene encodes CDR1 SGHRS and CDR2 YFSETQ. V was pared by 4 bases and J by 6 bases, with 16 bases between.

J is TRBJ2-3 and V is TRBV29-1; unclear D gene. Trimming shortened V by 2 bases and J by 8 bases, and 14 bases separated the two germline ends. The CDR3 sequence is 13 residues long. The germline V gene encodes CDR1 SQVTM and CDR2 ANQGSEA. CDR3 bases: TGCAGCGTTGAAATACAGTCCGACGGTACGCAGTATTTT. Amino acid sequence: CSVEIQSDGTQYF.

The V gene is TRBV4-1, the J gene TRBJ1-2; possible D gene TRBD1, 6 bases. The CDR3 loop spans 14 amino acids. V was shortened by 0 bases and J by 4 bases, with 9 bases between the two germline ends. From germline, CDR1 is MGHRA and CDR2 YSYEKL. The CDR3 DNA follows: TGCGCCAGCAGCCAAGATACAGGGAGCTATGGCTACACCTTC. Translating gives CASSQDTGSYGYTF.

The chain carries TRBV19 and TRBJ2-2, with D perhaps given as TRBD1 or TRBD2 (5 bases each). There are 16 residues in the CDR3. V dropped 8 bases and J dropped 5 bases, with 21 bases sitting between them. Germline V gives CDR1 LNHDA, CDR2 SQIVND (reference sequence). The CDR3 DNA reads TGTGCCAGTCAGACGTCGGGGACGGGTGTTACCGGGGAGCTGTTTTTT. Its translation: CASQTSGTGVTGELFF.

The chain uses TRBV5-1 and TRBJ2-3; no clear D gene. Trimming took 3 bases from V and 2 from J, leaving 10 bases between them. CDR1 is SGHRS and CDR2 is YFSETQ in the germline V gene. The CDR3 is 14 residues long. CDR3 sequence reads: CASSSPPPTDTQYF. CDR3 nucleotide sequence: TGCGCCAGCAGCTCCCCCCCACCCACAGATACGCAGTATTTT.

The genes are TRBV29-1 and TRBJ2-7; 7 bases fit TRBD1. The CDR3 has 12 amino acids. J lost 2 bases, V lost 6 bases, and 4 bases had no gene match. Germline V gene sequence: CDR1 SQVTM, CDR2 ANQGSEA. The CDR3 protein is CSVGTAAYEQYF. Here the CDR3 DNA reads TGCAGCGTGGGGACAGCAGCCTACGAGCAGTACTTC.

The chain is built from TRBV9 and TRBJ1-2; D is ambiguous. Germline V gene lookup returns CDR1 SGDLS and CDR2 YYNGEE. The CDR3 consists of 12 residues. The V end was cut by 10 bases, the J end by 0 bases, with 10 bases between. CDR3 amino acids: CAVIPANYGYTF. The CDR3 coding sequence is TGTGCCGTGATCCCAGCTAACTATGGCTACACCTTC.

This clone showed up just once. CDR3 in amino acids: CAWSVGGQIPNTIYF. CDR3 coding DNA: TGTGCCTGGAGTGTTGGCGGGCAGATCCCAAACACCATATATTTT. V gene TRBV30 combines with J gene TRBJ1-3, with D unclear. This CDR3 is 15 amino acids long. The germline V gene has CDR1 GTSNPN and CDR2 SVGIG (reference sequence). The germline V and J ends were trimmed by 0 bases and 6 bases, with 15 bases remaining between them.

The gene calls are TRBV7-8 and TRBJ1-6, with 7 bases fitting TRBD1. Germline V CDR1 and CDR2: SGHVS, FQNEAQ. The CDR3 runs 16 residues. V shed 5 bases, J shed 0 bases, and the junction held 4 bases outside the gene matches. The CDR3 DNA is TGTGCCAGCAGCAAGGGACAGAGCTCCTATAATTCACCCCTCCACTTT. It yields the protein CASSKGQSSYNSPLHF.

The chain employs TRBV7-2 and TRBJ2-1; weak D call: TRBD2 (5 bases). This CDR3 spans 15 amino acids. V dropped 4 bases and J dropped 8 bases, with 18 bases sitting between them. Germline CDR1 reads SGHTA; CDR2 reads FQGNSA. The CDR3, as DNA: TGTGCCAGCAGCTCGGTCCGAGGGAGATATTATGAGCAGTTCTTC. Its translation is CASSSVRGRYYEQFF.

V and J are TRBV4-1 and TRBJ2-3; D not resolved. V lost 3 bases, J lost 0 bases, and 1 base lay in between. From germline, CDR1 is MGHRA and CDR2 YSYEKL. This CDR3 has 12 residues. CDR3 nucleotides: TGCGCCAGCAGCCAGAGCACAGATACGCAGTATTTT. This sequence encodes CASSQSTDTQYF.

This chain joins TRBV19 and TRBJ1-5, with a possible D match to TRBD1 (6 bases). Germline-derived CDR1 and CDR2 are LNHDA and SQIVND (reference sequence). Trimming pared 5 bases from V and 0 bases from J, leaving 14 bases between. This CDR3 contains 16 residues. CDR3 loop: CASSPGQSYSNQPQHF. The CDR3 DNA is TGTGCCAGTAGTCCTGGACAGAGCTATAGCAATCAGCCCCAGCATTTT.

This chain links TRBV2 with TRBJ2-2; possibly TRBD2 for D (6 bases). The V gene lost 1 base and the J gene lost 6 bases, with 9 bases spanning the gap. Germline V CDR1 and CDR2: SNHLY, FYNNEI. CDR3 length: 14 residues. CDR3 region: CASSEVRGPGELFF. CDR3 coding DNA: TGTGCCAGCAGTGAAGTGCGGGGCCCCGGGGAGCTGTTTTTT.